This T cell receptor (beta chain) is drawn from a study of low-dose radiotherapy and immunotherapy resistance in tumors. Study information: Patients took aspirin 300 mg by mouth once daily. This continued for four cycles, starting on cycle 1 day 1.

A roughly 20-cycle PCR with a constant-region primer and V-primer adapter amplified TCRs. In vitro transcription was used to amplify the isolated mRNA. A single record per CDR3 protein comes from TCRdb applying MiXCR to the reads. The table has roughly 52,000 distinct CDR3 sequences, around 34% seen once; the top ten hold approximately 7.6%. CDR1 and CDR2 (germline): MNHEY, SVGEGT. V lost 7 bases, J lost 1 base, and 7 bases lay in between. The CDR3 has 12 residues. The time point here: after trial treatment. Stated treatment: LDRT plus nivolumab, ipilimumab, low-dose cyclophosphamide and aspirin (RACIN trial). Ipilimumab, nivolumab, aspirin, low-dose cyclophosphamide and low-dose radiotherapy were administered to donors. This clonotype was seen at least ten times.

The specimen comprised PBMCs, sampled after low-dose radiotherapy plus immunotherapy. The rearrangement joins TRBV6-2 or TRBV6-3 to TRBJ1-2, with D possibly being TRBD1 (5 bases). The receptor comes from a male donor with rectosigmoid adenocarcinoma. The CDR3 sequence: CASMGDNYGYTF. CDR3 bases: TGTGCCAGCATGGGGGATAACTATGGCTACACCTTC.